These 8 T cell receptor beta chains were sequenced from one sample in a study of T cells in Graves' hyperthyroidism and ophthalmopathy. What was amplified from RNA transcripts were TCR beta CDR3 regions. Primed by the HTBI set, a first-round RT-PCR was run on the TCR CDR3. TCRdb passed the multiplex PCR reads through MiXCR, listing each CDR3 protein once. The sample has 540,000 or so distinct CDR3 sequences, roughly 50% seen once. What was sequenced was peripheral blood or thyroid tissue (not recorded which). The receptors were gathered from an adult woman with Graves' disease, either hyperthyroidism or ophthalmopathy (not recorded which).

This chain joins TRBV29-1 and TRBJ2-5; a weak D match, TRBD2 (6 bases). This CDR3 comprises 14 residues. In germline, CDR1 is SQVTM, CDR2 ANQGSEA. Trimming took off 3 bases at V and 4 bases at J, with 15 bases between the two ends. The CDR3 loop is CSVDGGAFRETQYF. The CDR3 DNA is TGCAGCGTTGACGGAGGGGCGTTCAGAGAGACCCAGTACTTC.

At least ten counts were recorded for this clonotype. This sequence joins TRBV10-3 and TRBJ1-2; weak D call: TRBD1 (5 bases). The CDR3 runs to 13 residues. Per germline, CDR1 ENHRY and CDR2 SYGVKD. Trimming cost V 0 bases and J 7 bases, with 9 bases left between them. The CDR3 nucleotides read TGTGCCATCAGTGAGTCGAGAGGGGCTGGCTACACCTTC. Translating it yields CAISESRGAGYTF.

This chain joins TRBV6-1 and TRBJ2-6; tentative D call: TRBD2 (6 bases). CDR3 length equals 13 residues. The germline V and J ends were trimmed by 11 bases and 2 bases, with 10 bases remaining between them. The germline CDR1 and CDR2 sequences are MNHNS and SASEGT. The CDR3 region is CASTGAGANVLTF. The DNA of the CDR3 is TGTGCCTCGACGGGAGCTGGGGCCAACGTCCTGACTTTC.

V usage is TRBV9 and J usage is TRBJ1-6; D unresolved. Trimming removed 3 bases from V and 8 bases from J, with 18 bases in between. CDR1 and CDR2 from the germline V gene are SGDLS and YYNGEE. The CDR3 consists of 16 residues. CDR3 sequence reads: CASSAKTQAGDSPLHF. The DNA for the CDR3 is TGTGCCAGCAGCGCGAAGACGCAGGCTGGGGATTCACCCCTCCACTTT.

The CDR3 reads CASSFHRPTGYHLYGYTF. CDR3 sequence (DNA): TGTGCCAGCAGCTTCCACCGCCCGACAGGGTACCACCTCTATGGCTACACCTTC. J is TRBJ1-2 and V is TRBV7-8; the match to TRBD1 covers 7 bases. CDR3 size: 18 residues. The J segment lost 4 bases and the V segment lost 3 bases, leaving 17 bases of the junction unmatched. CDR1 SGHVS and CDR2 FQNEAQ come from the germline V gene. Together with reference TRBV7-8 and TRBJ1-2, the CDR3 gives the full variable domain: GAGVSQSPRYKVAKRGQDVALRCDPISGHVSLFWYQQALGQGPEFLTYFQNEAQLDKSGLPSDRFFAERPEGSVSTLKIQRTQQEDSAVYLCASSFHRPTGYHLYGYTFGSGTRLTVV.

The chain is built from TRBV10-2 and TRBJ1-4; 7 bases are a match to TRBD1. Germline V gene lookup returns CDR1 WSHSY and CDR2 SAAADI. The junction had 18 bases not matched to a gene; V was cut back by 8 bases and J by 0 bases. This CDR3 has 19 residues. This CDR3 is CASRQGLESGSATNEKLFF. The DNA for the CDR3 is TGCGCCAGCCGACAGGGTCTAGAGAGTGGGTCTGCAACTAATGAAAAACTGTTTTTT.

Here the CDR3 DNA reads TGTGCCAGCAGAACCCAAGGGGGAGCGGGCAACGAGCAGTACTTC. Amino acids: CASRTQGGAGNEQYF. The chain has TRBV11-1 and TRBJ2-7; possibly TRBD1 or TRBD2 for D (6 bases each). The CDR3 sequence is 15 residues long. The V gene lost 6 bases and the J gene lost 5 bases, with 20 bases spanning the gap. The germline V gene has CDR1 SGHAT and CDR2 FQDESV (reference sequence). The full variable domain, with the rest looked up from reference TRBV11-1 and TRBJ2-7, is EAEVAQSPRYKITEKSQAVAFWCDPISGHATLYWYRQILGQGPELLVQFQDESVVDDSQLPKDRFSAERLKGVDSTLKIQPAELGDSAMYLCASRTQGGAGNEQYFGPGTRLTVT.

This CDR3 is CASSLQAQLFSGNTIYF. CDR3 bases: TGTGCCAGCAGTTTACAGGCCCAGCTCTTCTCGGGAAACACCATATATTTT. The gene calls are TRBV28 and TRBJ1-3; D is unresolved. Trimming cost V 2 bases and J 4 bases, with 18 bases left between them. The CDR3 sequence is 17 residues long. CDR1 is MDHEN and CDR2 is SYDVKM in the germline V gene.